The T cell receptor beta chain under discussion was sequenced for a study of blood T cell repertoires in COVID-19. For the study at large: Acute and convalescent COVID-19 samples came from the United States, Italy and Spain.

Participant-reported clinical history was the basis for cohort assignment. As handled by the study authors: Scientists estimated how many nucleated cells there were by amplifying reference gene primers. TCRdb's table, derived via immunoSEQ multiplex PCR, lists solely in-frame clones and lacks some. V and J calls and clone size come straight from that table; D and trimming were deduced from the DNA. In the table there are about 120,000 clones, 80% to 85% of which are singletons. The source of this sequence is a young woman who had recovered from COVID-19. The material sequenced was PBMCs or T cells enriched from blood (not recorded which).

CDR3 loop: CAGSRETQYF. As DNA, the CDR3 is TGTGCCGGTTCTAGGGAGACCCAGTACTTC. The chain links TRBV2 to TRBJ2-5, with unresolved D. V lost 11 bases, J lost 5 bases, and 9 bases lay in between. This CDR3 is built from 10 residues. Germline CDR1 is SNHLY and CDR2 is FYNNEI.